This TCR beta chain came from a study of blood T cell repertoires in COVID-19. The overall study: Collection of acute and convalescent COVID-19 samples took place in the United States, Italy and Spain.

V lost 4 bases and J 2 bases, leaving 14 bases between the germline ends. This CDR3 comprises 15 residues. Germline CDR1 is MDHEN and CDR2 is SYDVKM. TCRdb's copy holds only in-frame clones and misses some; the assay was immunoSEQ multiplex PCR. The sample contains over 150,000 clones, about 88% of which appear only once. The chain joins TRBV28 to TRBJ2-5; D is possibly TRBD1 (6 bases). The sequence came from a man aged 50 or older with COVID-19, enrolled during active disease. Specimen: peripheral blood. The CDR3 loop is CASSSGRQVQETQYF. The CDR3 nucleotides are TGTGCCAGCAGTTCGGGGAGACAGGTACAAGAGACCCAGTACTTC.